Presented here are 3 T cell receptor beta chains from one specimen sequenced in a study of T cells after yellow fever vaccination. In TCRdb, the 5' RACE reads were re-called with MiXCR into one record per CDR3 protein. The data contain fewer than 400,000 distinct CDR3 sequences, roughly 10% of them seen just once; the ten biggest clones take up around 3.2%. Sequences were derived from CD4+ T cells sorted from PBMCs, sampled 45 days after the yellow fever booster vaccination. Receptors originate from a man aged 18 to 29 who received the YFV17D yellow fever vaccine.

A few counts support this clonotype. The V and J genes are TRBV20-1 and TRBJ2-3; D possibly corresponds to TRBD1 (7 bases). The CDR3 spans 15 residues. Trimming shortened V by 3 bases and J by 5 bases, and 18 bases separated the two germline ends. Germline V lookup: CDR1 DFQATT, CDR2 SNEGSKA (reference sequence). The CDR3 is CSAREGAGGVDTQYF. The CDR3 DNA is TGCAGTGCTAGGGAGGGGGCCGGGGGTGTAGATACGCAGTATTTT.

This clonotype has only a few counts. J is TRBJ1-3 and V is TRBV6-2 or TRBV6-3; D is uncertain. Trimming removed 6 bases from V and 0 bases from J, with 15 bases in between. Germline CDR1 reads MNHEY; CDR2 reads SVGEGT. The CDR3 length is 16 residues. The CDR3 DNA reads TGTGCCAGCAGCATTATCGTTGGGAGCTCTGGAAACACCATATATTTT. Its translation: CASSIIVGSSGNTIYF.

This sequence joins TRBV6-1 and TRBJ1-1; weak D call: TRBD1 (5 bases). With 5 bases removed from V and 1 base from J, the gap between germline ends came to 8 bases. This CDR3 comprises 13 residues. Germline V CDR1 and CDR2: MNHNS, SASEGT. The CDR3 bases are TGTGCCAGCAGTAAGACAGCGAACACTGAAGCTTTCTTT. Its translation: CASSKTANTEAFF.